The clone carrying this T cell receptor beta chain was seen just once. Its antigen is as yet unknown. These data belong to a study of vaccination effects on CD4 cells after COVID-19. Within the ViraFEST assay, antigen-specific CD4+ T cells underwent expansion with viral peptide pools prior to sequencing. Culture lasted roughly eleven days before CD4+ T cell isolation. Prior SARS-CoV-2 infection was absent in the vaccine recipients, as shown by negative nucleocapsid antibodies. Sequencing used immunoSEQ multiplex PCR; TCRdb keeps in-frame clones, though not all of them. The sample yields around 71,000 clones, roughly 70% seen once. This TCR derives from a human donor who received a COVID-19 vaccine. The material sequenced was CD4+ T cells from PBMCs cultured with HCoV-OC43 spike peptides, taken before COVID-19 vaccination. Subset indicated: HCoV-OC43 spike overlapping peptide pool stimulation.

The CDR3 spells CASSNRGRDNEKLFF. CDR3 in DNA: TGTGCCAGTAGTAACAGGGGGCGCGATAATGAAAAACTGTTTTTT. The V call is TRBV19, the J call TRBJ1-4, with 9 nucleotides matching TRBD1. The CDR3 length is 15 residues. CDR1 is LNHDA and CDR2 is SQIVND in the germline V gene (reference sequence). The V and J ends lost 4 bases and 4 bases, in that order; junction bases with no gene match: 4.